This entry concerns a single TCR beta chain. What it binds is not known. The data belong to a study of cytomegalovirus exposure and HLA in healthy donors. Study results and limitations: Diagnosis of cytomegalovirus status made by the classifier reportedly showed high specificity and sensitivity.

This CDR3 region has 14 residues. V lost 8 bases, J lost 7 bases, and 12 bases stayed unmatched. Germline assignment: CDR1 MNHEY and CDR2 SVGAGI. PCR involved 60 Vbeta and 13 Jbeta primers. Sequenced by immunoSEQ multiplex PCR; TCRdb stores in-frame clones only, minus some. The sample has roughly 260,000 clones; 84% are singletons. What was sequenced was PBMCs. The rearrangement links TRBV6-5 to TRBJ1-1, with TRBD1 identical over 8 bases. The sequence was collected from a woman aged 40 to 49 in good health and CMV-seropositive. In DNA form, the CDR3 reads TGTGCCAGCGGTCGGGGGGCAGGGGGCTATGAAGCTTTCTTT. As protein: CASGRGAGGYEAFF.